Each of the 3 T cell receptor beta chains below was sequenced from the same sample in a study of blood T cells in healthy people across ages. For the second PCR, which ran for about 6 to 12 cycles, a sample-barcoded 5' primer and a J-beta primer mix were used. MiXCR, run by TCRdb on the 5' RACE reads, gives a single entry per CDR3 protein. The repertoire holds around 1,900,000 distinct CDR3 sequences, roughly two fifths seen once, with more than 20% in the top ten. The sequencing input was blood. These receptor sequences come from a human donor in good health.

The chain joins TRBV7-3 to TRBJ2-1, with D hard to call. The length of the CDR3 is 16 residues. Trimming removed 1 base at V and 0 bases at J, with 10 bases between. From germline, CDR1 is SGHTA and CDR2 FQGTGA. The CDR3 coding sequence is TGTGCCAGCAGCTTAAGACGGACCACCTCCTACAATGAGCAGTTCTTC. Protein product: CASSLRRTTSYNEQFF.

This sequence joins TRBV20-1 and TRBJ1-5, with D perhaps TRBD1 (6 bases). The CDR3 is 14 residues long. Trimming took 5 bases from V and 3 from J, leaving 14 bases between them. The germline CDR1 and CDR2 sequences are DFQATT and SNEGSKA (reference sequence). The CDR3 protein is CSAQFPGDNQPQHF. The CDR3 DNA sequence: TGCAGTGCTCAATTTCCAGGGGACAATCAGCCCCAGCATTTT.

The rearrangement links TRBV12-3 or TRBV12-4 to TRBJ2-6; D remains unclear. The V end lost 5 bases, the J end lost 0 bases, and 11 bases lay between the germline ends. The CDR3 totals 16 residues. The CDR3 sequence: CASSPTMVSGANVLTF. The CDR3 DNA is TGTGCCAGCAGTCCTACGATGGTCTCTGGGGCCAACGTCCTGACTTTC.